The present T cell receptor (beta chain) was sequenced within a study of T cell responses to AZD1222 COVID-19 vaccine listed by TCRdb under 2021. In the study overall: TCR sequencing was performed for about 240 trial participants, of whom some 200 were given two doses of AZD1222 and about 25 were given two doses of MenACWY control vaccine. Enrollment into the trials was organized by age into subgroups of 18-55, 56-69 and 70-plus years, and those subgroups contained approximately 150, 30 and 60 TCR-sequenced participants, respectively. Points the paper makes about the study in general: Because no day 14 peak-response samples were available, the repertoires could be characterized only after the peak T cell response. The 56-69-year group was small, and its depth increase did not reach significance, likely because of low power. A significant rise in spike-specific TCR breadth and depth was observed after two AZD1222 doses relative to day 0 and relative to MenACWY recipients. Most participants were white British and females outnumbered males, and the authors suggested that clonal diversity may have been underestimated. Epitopes outside the regions mutated in the B.1.351 and B.1.1.7 variants were reportedly recognized by nearly half of the unique spike-specific TCRs. Conclusions about previously exposed vaccinees are limited, since just 6 or 7 AZD1222 recipients were seropositive for SARS-CoV-2 at baseline. Vaccine-associated CD4 TCRs spanned the whole spike protein, with dominant responses in regions 160-218 and 743-854.

Concerning this clone itself: This receptor's antigen is unknown. Base qualities are missing; no much larger clone stands one base away.

The time point label corresponds to: about 28 days (+/-7) after the second vaccine dose. The treatment or condition tag for this specimen amounts to: meningococcal conjugate vaccine given as trial control. The vaccinee samples were drawn from two UK trials, COV001 and COV002, one of which was a single-blind randomized controlled phase 2/3 trial testing AZD1222 (ChAdOx1 nCoV-19) in healthy adults. For TCRbeta chain sequencing, PBMC samples were collected from trial participants at day 0 and at day 28 after the second dose. CDR1 SGHRS and CDR2 YFSETQ were looked up in the germline V gene. The CDR3 holds 15 amino acids from the cysteine to the phenylalanine. CDR3 DNA is the only sequence kept; it has 45 bases, read in frame from the first base. Trimming accounts for 0 bases at V and 5 bases at J, while the number of junction bases matched to no gene is 7. The CDR3 regions of human TCRbeta chains were analyzed by immunosequencing. On the study's bioinformatics: Repertoire TCRs were matched against a reference library of SARS-CoV-2-specific TCRs generated with the MIRA antigen-specificity platform. Breadth was defined as the fraction of unique TCRs that were SARS-CoV-2-associated, and depth was defined as the fraction of total T cells that were SARS-CoV-2-associated. Using the MIRA data, every spike-specific TCR was mapped to the spike region that the TCR reacted to and assigned to either a CD4 or a CD8 class. Log10-transformed breadth and depth values were compared by one-way ANOVA with Sidak's multiple comparisons tests. TCRdb carries this immuneACCESS record with in-frame sequences only. Its versions omit some clonotypes, under half of them owing to an unresolved V gene in the studies checked, with the rest unexplained. V and J calls and clone size follow that table, whereas D and trimming were derived from the DNA. Recorded for this sample are about 210,000 clones; less than 95% of them occurred a single time. The ten biggest clones cover approximately 1.5% of the sample.

The chain is assembled from TRBV5-1 and TRBJ2-7; 8 nucleotides in the junction match TRBD2. The source is an adult who received the MenACWY meningococcal vaccine as a control. Material: peripheral blood, obtained 28 days after the second dose of the MenACWY control vaccine. The DNA sequence is TGCGCCAGCAGCTTGGATGCTAGCGGGCTCAACGAGCAGTACTTC. This codes for CASSLDASGLNEQYF.